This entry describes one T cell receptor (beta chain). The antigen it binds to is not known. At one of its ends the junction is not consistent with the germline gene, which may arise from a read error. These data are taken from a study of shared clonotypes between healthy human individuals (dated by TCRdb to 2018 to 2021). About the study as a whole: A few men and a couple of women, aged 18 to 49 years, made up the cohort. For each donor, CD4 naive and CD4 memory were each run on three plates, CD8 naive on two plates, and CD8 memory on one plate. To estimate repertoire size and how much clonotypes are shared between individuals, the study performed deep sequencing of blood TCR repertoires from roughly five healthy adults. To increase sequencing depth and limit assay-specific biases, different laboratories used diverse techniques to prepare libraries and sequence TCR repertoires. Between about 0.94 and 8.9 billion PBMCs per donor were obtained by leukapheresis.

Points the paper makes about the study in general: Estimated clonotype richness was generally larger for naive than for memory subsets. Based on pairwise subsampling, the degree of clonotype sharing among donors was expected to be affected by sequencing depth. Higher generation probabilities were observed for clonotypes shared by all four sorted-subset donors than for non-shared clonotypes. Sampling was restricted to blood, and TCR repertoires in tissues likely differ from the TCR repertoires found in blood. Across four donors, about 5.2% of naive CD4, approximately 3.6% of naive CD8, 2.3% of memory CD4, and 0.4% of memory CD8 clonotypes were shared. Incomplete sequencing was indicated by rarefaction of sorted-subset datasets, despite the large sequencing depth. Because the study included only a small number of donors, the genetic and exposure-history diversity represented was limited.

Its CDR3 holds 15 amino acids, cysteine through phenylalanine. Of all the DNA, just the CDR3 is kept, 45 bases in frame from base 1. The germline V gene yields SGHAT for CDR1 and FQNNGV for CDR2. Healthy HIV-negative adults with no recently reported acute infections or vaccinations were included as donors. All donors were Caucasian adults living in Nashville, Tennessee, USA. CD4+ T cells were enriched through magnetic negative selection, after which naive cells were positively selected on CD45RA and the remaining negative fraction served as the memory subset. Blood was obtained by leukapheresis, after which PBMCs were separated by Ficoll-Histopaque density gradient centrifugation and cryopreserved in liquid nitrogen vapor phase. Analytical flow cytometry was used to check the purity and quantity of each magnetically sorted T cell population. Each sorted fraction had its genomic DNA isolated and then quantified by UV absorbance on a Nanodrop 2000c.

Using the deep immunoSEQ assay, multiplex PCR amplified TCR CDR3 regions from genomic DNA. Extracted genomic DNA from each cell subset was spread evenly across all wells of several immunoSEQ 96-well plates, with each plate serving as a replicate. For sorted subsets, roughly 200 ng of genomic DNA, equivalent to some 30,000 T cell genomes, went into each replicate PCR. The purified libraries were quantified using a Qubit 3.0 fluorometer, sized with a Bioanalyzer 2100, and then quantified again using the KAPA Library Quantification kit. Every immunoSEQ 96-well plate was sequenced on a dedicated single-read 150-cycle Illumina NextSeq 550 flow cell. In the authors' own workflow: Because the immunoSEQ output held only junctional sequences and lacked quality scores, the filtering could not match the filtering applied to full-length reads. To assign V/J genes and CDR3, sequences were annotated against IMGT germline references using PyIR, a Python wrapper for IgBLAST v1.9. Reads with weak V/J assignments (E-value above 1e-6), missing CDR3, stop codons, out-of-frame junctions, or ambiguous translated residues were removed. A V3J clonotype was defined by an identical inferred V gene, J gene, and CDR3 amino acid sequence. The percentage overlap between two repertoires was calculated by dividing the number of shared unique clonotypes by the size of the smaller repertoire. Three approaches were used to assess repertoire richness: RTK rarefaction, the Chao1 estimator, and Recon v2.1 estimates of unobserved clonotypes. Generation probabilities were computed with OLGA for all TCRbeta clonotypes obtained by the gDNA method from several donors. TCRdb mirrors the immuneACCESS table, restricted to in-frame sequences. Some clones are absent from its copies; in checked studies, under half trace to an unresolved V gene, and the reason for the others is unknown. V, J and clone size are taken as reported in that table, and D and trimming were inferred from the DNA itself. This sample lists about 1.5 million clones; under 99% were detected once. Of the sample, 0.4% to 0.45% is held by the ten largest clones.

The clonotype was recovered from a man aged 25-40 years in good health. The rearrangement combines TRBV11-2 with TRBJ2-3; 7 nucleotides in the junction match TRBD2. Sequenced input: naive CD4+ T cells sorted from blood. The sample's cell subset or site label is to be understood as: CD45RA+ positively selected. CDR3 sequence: CASSERPLLLAEKHF. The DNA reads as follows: TGTGCCAGCAGCGAACGTCCCCTTCTCCTAGCGGAGAAGCATTTT.